Following are 23 T cell receptor beta chains from one sample sequenced in a study of T cells in Graves' hyperthyroidism and ophthalmopathy. Amplified TCR beta CDR3 regions came from RNA transcripts. HTBI primers drove first-round RT-PCR of the TCR CDR3. MiXCR, applied by TCRdb to the multiplex PCR reads, yields one record per CDR3 protein. The repertoire has about 610,000 distinct CDR3 sequences, roughly 14% of them found once; the top ten carry around 4.5%. The sequencing sample was made of blood. The origin of the receptors is a woman aged 40 to 50 with Graves' ophthalmopathy.

This clonotype was counted ten times or more. At one of its ends the junction is not consistent with the germline gene, which may arise from a read error. This chain joins TRBV6-4 and TRBJ1-3; no reliable D call. This CDR3 comprises 14 residues. The germline V gene encodes CDR1 MRHNA and CDR2 SNTAGT. CDR3 sequence: CASSDTKGGSTIYF. The CDR3 region has the DNA TGTGCCAGCAGTGACACCAAGGGTGGAAGCACCATATATTTT.

Comments on this clonotype: A clone one base away is much larger, so this may be a read error. Since no conserved phenylalanine or tryptophan closes the CDR3, a read error is the likely cause. V usage is TRBV10-3 and J usage is TRBJ2-7; D may be TRBD2 (5 bases). This CDR3 spans 16 amino acids. Germline lookup yields CDR1 ENHRY and CDR2 SYGVKD. Deletions cut 2 bases from V and 6 bases from J, with 20 bases between. In DNA, the CDR3 is TGTGCCATCAGTGAGAGGAGTGGGGTGAGTGGGAGCGAGCAGTACCTC. This codes for CAISERSGVSGSEQYL.

The table lists this clonotype with many counts. The V gene is TRBV2, the J gene TRBJ2-4; 8 nucleotides align to TRBD2. The CDR3 contains 16 residues. The ends lost 1 base at V and 7 bases at J; junction bases unmatched: 9. Looked up from germline, CDR1 is SNHLY and CDR2 is FYNNEI. The CDR3 sequence is CASSEGVSGDENIQYF. The CDR3 nucleotides read TGTGCCAGCAGTGAAGGAGTTAGCGGGGACGAGAACATTCAGTACTTC.

The J gene is TRBJ2-7, the V gene TRBV2; D possibly matches TRBD1 or TRBD2 (5 bases each). Germline V gene lookup returns CDR1 SNHLY and CDR2 FYNNEI. With 2 bases removed from V and 4 bases from J, the gap between germline ends came to 18 bases. The length of the CDR3 is 16 residues. The CDR3 loop is CASSENPAVEGYEQYF. The DNA of the CDR3 is TGTGCCAGCAGTGAAAATCCGGCAGTCGAGGGGTACGAGCAGTACTTC.

This clonotype turned up a few times. The CDR3 DNA is TGTGCCAGTAGTATAGTGCGGACAGGCAATCAGCCCCAGCATTTT. Residues: CASSIVRTGNQPQHF. The rearrangement links TRBV19 to TRBJ1-5; D is possibly TRBD1 (6 bases). The CDR3 has 15 residues. Per germline, CDR1 LNHDA and CDR2 SQIVND (reference sequence). The ends were cut back, 1 base at V and 2 bases at J, with 9 bases in the middle. Using reference TRBV19 and TRBJ1-5 for the parts outside the CDR3, the full variable domain is DGGITQSPKYLFRKEGQNVTLSCEQNLNHDAMYWYRQDPGQGLRLIYYSQIVNDFQKGDIAEGYSVSREKKESFPLTVTSAQKNPTAFYLCASSIVRTGNQPQHFGDGTRLSIL.

This rearrangement joins TRBV27 to TRBJ2-7, with 15 bases that match TRBD2. The CDR3 totals 15 residues. The germline gives CDR1 MNHEY, CDR2 SMNVEV (reference sequence). The trim removed 5 bases at V and 7 bases at J, leaving 6 bases unmatched. The CDR3 is CASSGGLAGGEEQYF. The CDR3 DNA reads TGTGCCAGCAGTGGGGGACTAGCGGGAGGAGAAGAGCAGTACTTC.

The gene calls are TRBV18 and TRBJ1-5; no clear D gene. Germline CDR1 reads KGHSH; CDR2 reads LQKENI. The CDR3 extends over 15 amino acids. Trimming removed 3 bases at V and 0 bases at J, with 9 bases between. The CDR3, as DNA: TGTGCCAGCTCACCCCAAGTCGATAGCAATCAGCCCCAGCATTTT. This gives the protein CASSPQVDSNQPQHF.

There are many counts of this clonotype. This sequence joins TRBV6-2 or TRBV6-3 and TRBJ2-5; the D call may be TRBD1 or TRBD2 (5 bases each). Trimming removed 0 bases from V and 1 base from J, with 9 bases in between. Germline CDR1 reads MNHEY; CDR2 reads SVGEGT. This CDR3 spans 15 amino acids. Here the CDR3 reads CASSYSTGLQETQYF. The CDR3 DNA follows: TGTGCCAGCAGTTACTCTACGGGGCTCCAAGAGACCCAGTACTTC.

This clonotype occurred many times. V and J are TRBV5-1 and TRBJ2-2; possibly TRBD1 for D (5 bases). V was trimmed by 0 bases and J by 6 bases, leaving 9 bases between them. The CDR3 consists of 14 residues. From germline, CDR1 is SGHRS and CDR2 YFSETQ. CDR3 sequence (DNA): TGCGCCAGCAGCTTGGGGGGCGCCGCCGGGGAGCTGTTTTTT. This gives the protein CASSLGGAAGELFF.

This clonotype was picked up many times. This chain connects TRBV9 to TRBJ2-5, with 9 bases lining up with TRBD2. Per germline, CDR1 SGDLS and CDR2 YYNGEE. The CDR3 runs to 14 residues. Trimming took 0 bases from V and 3 from J; bases not matched to a gene: 0. CDR3 region: CASSVGLAEETQYF. The CDR3 nucleotides are TGTGCCAGCAGCGTAGGACTAGCGGAAGAGACCCAGTACTTC.

The J gene is TRBJ2-5, the V gene TRBV29-1; 8 bases match TRBD1. Trimming took 7 bases from V and 3 from J; bases not matched to a gene: 4. Germline CDR1 SQVTM, CDR2 ANQGSEA. There are 12 residues in the CDR3. The CDR3 protein is CSAPTGEETQYF. DNA of the CDR3: TGCAGCGCACCGACAGGGGAAGAGACCCAGTACTTC. The complete variable domain, with remaining parts taken from reference TRBV29-1 and TRBJ2-5, reads SAVISQKPSRDICQRGTSLTIQCQVDSQVTMMFWYRQQPGQSLTLIATANQGSEATYESGFVIDKFPISRPNLTFSTLTVSNMSPEDSSIYLCSAPTGEETQYFGPGTRLLVL.

This clonotype has a count of ten or more. This chain links TRBV14 with TRBJ2-2, with D perhaps matching TRBD1 (5 bases). Trimming shortened V by 5 bases and J by 5 bases, and 9 bases separated the two germline ends. The CDR3 covers 13 residues. Germline values: CDR1 SGHDN, CDR2 FVKESK. The CDR3, as DNA: TGTGCCAGCAGCGCCAGGGCGACCGGGGAGCTGTTTTTT. As protein: CASSARATGELFF. Full variable domain (outside the CDR3, taken from reference TRBV14 and TRBJ2-2): EAGVTQFPSHSVIEKGQTVTLRCDPISGHDNLYWYRRVMGKEIKFLLHFVKESKQDESGMPNNRFLAERTGGTYSTLKVQPAELEDSGVYFCASSARATGELFFGEGSRLTVL.

This clonotype occurred a few times. V usage is TRBV28 and J usage is TRBJ2-4; D uncertain. Trimming took 4 bases from V and 7 from J, leaving 11 bases between them. The CDR3 loop spans 13 amino acids. Germline CDR1 is MDHEN and CDR2 is SYDVKM. The CDR3 loop is CASSWIHQNIQYF. The CDR3 coding sequence is TGTGCCAGCAGTTGGATCCACCAGAACATTCAGTACTTC.

This clonotype was seen ten or more times. V is TRBV20-1 and J is TRBJ2-7; the match to TRBD1 covers 9 bases. Germline V gene lookup returns CDR1 DFQATT and CDR2 SNEGSKA (reference sequence). This CDR3 is built from 15 residues. Losses at the gene ends were 3 bases for V and 4 bases for J; bases not matched to a gene: 10. The CDR3 region is CSARVPGTGLYEQYF. The CDR3 DNA reads as TGCAGTGCTAGGGTACCTGGGACAGGGTTGTACGAGCAGTACTTC.

This chain connects TRBV28 to TRBJ2-5; D is unclear. V gave up 5 bases and J gave up 7 bases, with 23 bases separating them. Per germline, CDR1 MDHEN and CDR2 SYDVKM. The CDR3 loop spans 16 amino acids. DNA of the CDR3: TGTGCCAGCAGTGAATTCACTGGAGTGGCGTTGGGGACCCAGTACTTC. Residues: CASSEFTGVALGTQYF.

This clonotype was seen many times. The genes are TRBV7-8 and TRBJ2-2, with 11 bases identical to TRBD2. Trimming took 2 bases from V and 6 from J; bases not matched to a gene: 5. CDR1 and CDR2 (germline): SGHVS, FQNEAQ. The CDR3 is 16 amino acids. CDR3 region: CASSLQPGLAAGELFF. DNA of the CDR3: TGTGCCAGCAGCTTACAGCCGGGACTAGCGGCCGGGGAGCTGTTTTTT.

This clonotype was found once. The chain joins TRBV27 to TRBJ1-1, with a weak D call TRBD1 (6 bases). Germline V gives CDR1 MNHEY, CDR2 SMNVEV (reference sequence). Trimming removed 3 bases from V and 6 bases from J, with 11 bases in between. The CDR3 totals 13 residues. CDR3 loop: CASSFKGVSEAFF. CDR3 nucleotides: TGTGCCAGCAGTTTTAAGGGGGTTTCTGAAGCTTTCTTT.

This clonotype was seen many times. This chain joins TRBV5-1 and TRBJ2-7, with TRBD2 matching over 13 bases. V shed 1 base, J shed 4 bases, and the junction held 2 bases outside the gene matches. The CDR3 totals 15 residues. Per germline, CDR1 SGHRS and CDR2 YFSETQ. As DNA, the CDR3 is TGCGCCAGCAGCTTGTCGACTAGCGGGGGGTACGAGCAGTACTTC. It translates to CASSLSTSGGYEQYF. The whole variable domain, remainder taken from reference TRBV5-1 and TRBJ2-7, is KAGVTQTPRYLIKTRGQQVTLSCSPISGHRSVSWYQQTPGQGLQFLFEYFSETQRNKGNFPGRFSGRQFSNSRSEMNVSTLELGDSALYLCASSLSTSGGYEQYFGPGTRLTVT.

The chain uses TRBV18 and TRBJ2-7; 9 positions match TRBD2. Germline lookup yields CDR1 KGHSH and CDR2 LQKENI. With V trimmed by 3 bases and J by 5 bases, 11 bases remained unmatched. There are 16 residues in the CDR3. CDR3 nucleotide sequence: TGTGCCAGCTCACCCTCTCCGGGACTAGCTGAGCACGAGCAGTACTTC. It encodes CASSPSPGLAEHEQYF.

This chain's CDR3 is CASSYMRLSEQYF. DNA of the CDR3: TGTGCCAGCAGTTATATGCGCCTCTCCGAGCAGTACTTC. The gene calls are TRBV6-2 or TRBV6-3 and TRBJ2-7; D call uncertain. The V gene lost 3 bases and the J gene lost 6 bases, with 12 bases spanning the gap. Looked up from germline, CDR1 is MNHEY and CDR2 is SVGEGT. The CDR3 loop spans 13 amino acids.

This clonotype was detected ten times or more. This chain uses TRBV11-3 with TRBJ2-1, with 12 bases lining up with TRBD2. Trimming removed 5 bases from V and 7 bases from J; junction bases left unmatched: 9. This CDR3 region has 16 residues. Germline CDR1 SGHNT, CDR2 YENEEA. The CDR3 spells CASSTTSGRQRNEQFF. DNA of the CDR3: TGTGCCAGCAGCACAACTAGCGGGAGGCAACGGAATGAGCAGTTCTTC.

The chain combines TRBV10-3 with TRBJ2-3, with 7 bases that match TRBD2. This CDR3 region has 14 residues. V was clipped by 10 bases and J by 5 bases; unmatched bases: 12. Germline V gene sequence: CDR1 ENHRY, CDR2 SYGVKD. The CDR3 sequence: CATTWRGSVDTQYF. The CDR3 nucleotides read TGTGCCACAACATGGCGCGGGAGTGTAGATACGCAGTATTTT.

This clonotype was detected a few times. The chain links TRBV6-5 to TRBJ1-5, with a possible D match to TRBD1 (5 bases). Germline V gene data show CDR1 as MNHEY and CDR2 as SVGAGI. Trimming took off 2 bases at V and 3 bases at J, with 11 bases between the two ends. This CDR3 contains 15 residues. This CDR3 reads CASSYHVRVNQPQHF. As DNA, the CDR3 is TGTGCCAGCAGTTACCATGTCAGGGTCAATCAGCCCCAGCATTTT.